A single sample is the source of the 5 T cell receptor beta chains below, sequenced in a study of control samples from healthy donors and cancer patients (dated by TCRdb to the early 2020s). The library was built by means of the immunoSEQ multiplex PCR assay. TCRdb's version of the immuneACCESS table is confined to in-frame rearrangements and falls short of the full clone set. An unresolved V gene accounts for under half of the shortfall where checked; the remainder is of unknown origin. A total of about 70,000 clones appear in this sample, over 75% of them only once. The ten largest make up approximately 30% of the sample. Sample: blood. These receptors were collected from a man between 50 and 59 years old in good health.

The rearrangement joins TRBV24-1 to TRBJ1-2; D gene unclear. V shed 5 bases and J shed 4 bases, with 10 bases lying between them. Germline V gene data show CDR1 as KGHDR and CDR2 as SFDVKD. CDR3 size: 13 residues. The CDR3 reads CATSAQWFYGYTF. CDR3 sequence (DNA): TGTGCCACCAGTGCACAGTGGTTCTATGGCTACACCTTC.

V is TRBV24-1 and J is TRBJ2-1; D uncertain. This CDR3 is built from 16 residues. The V end was cut by 0 bases, the J end by 8 bases, with 16 bases between. The germline CDR1 and CDR2 sequences are KGHDR and SFDVKD. The CDR3: CATSDLTGWDVDEQFF. The CDR3 DNA reads as TGTGCCACCAGTGATTTGACTGGGTGGGATGTGGATGAGCAGTTCTTC.

The table lists this clone with a few counts. The chain has TRBV9 and TRBJ2-7, with a weak D call TRBD1 (6 bases). The CDR3 runs 15 residues. Looked up from germline, CDR1 is SGDLS and CDR2 is YYNGEE. V shed 3 bases and J shed 3 bases, with 16 bases lying between them. The CDR3 sequence is CASSEDPTGYYEQYF. The CDR3 bases are TGTGCCAGCAGCGAGGACCCCACAGGGTACTACGAGCAGTACTTC.

The chain uses TRBV3-1 (or the pseudogene TRBV3-2) and TRBJ1-6; no firm D call. Germline V gene sequence: CDR1 LGHDT, CDR2 YNNKEL (reference sequence). V shed 0 bases and J shed 6 bases, with 3 bases lying between them. The CDR3 covers 13 residues. The CDR3 protein is CASSQDSNSPLHF. CDR3 bases: TGTGCCAGCAGCCAAGATAGTAATTCACCCCTCCACTTT.

This clone was recorded a few times. Different DNA sequences within this sample yield the same CDR3. This CDR3 reads CASSLDTDTQYF. CDR3 DNA: TGCGCCAGCAGCTTAGACACAGATACGCAGTATTTT. The chain is built from TRBV5-1 and TRBJ2-3; D call uncertain. CDR1 SGHRS and CDR2 YFSETQ come from the germline V gene. This CDR3 spans 12 amino acids. The V gene lost 2 bases and the J gene lost 2 bases, with 3 bases spanning the gap.